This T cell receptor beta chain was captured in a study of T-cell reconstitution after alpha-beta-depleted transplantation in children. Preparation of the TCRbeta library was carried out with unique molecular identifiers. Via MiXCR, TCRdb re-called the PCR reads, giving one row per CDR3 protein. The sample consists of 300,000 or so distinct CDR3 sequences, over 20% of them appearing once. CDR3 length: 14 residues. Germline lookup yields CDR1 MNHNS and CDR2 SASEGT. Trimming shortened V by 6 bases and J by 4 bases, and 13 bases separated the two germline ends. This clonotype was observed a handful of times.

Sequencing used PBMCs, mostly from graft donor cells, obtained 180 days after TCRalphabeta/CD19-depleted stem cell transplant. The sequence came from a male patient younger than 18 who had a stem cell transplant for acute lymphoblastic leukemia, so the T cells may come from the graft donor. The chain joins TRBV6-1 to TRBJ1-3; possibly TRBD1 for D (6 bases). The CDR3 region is CASRTGGGGNTIYF. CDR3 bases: TGTGCCAGCAGGACAGGAGGTGGGGGAAACACCATATATTTT.